This T cell receptor beta chain was profiled in a study of T-cell reconstitution after alpha-beta-depleted transplantation in children. Note on this clonotype: The antigen is undetermined. One end of the junction varies from germline; a read error may be responsible.

As it was prepared, the TCRbeta library received unique molecular identifiers. TCRdb ran MiXCR on the PCR reads and lists one entry per CDR3 protein. The table lists about 250,000 distinct CDR3 sequences, 20% to 30% of them singletons. Whole-study findings and limits: Some patients owed their high day-60 TCRbeta diversity to surviving recipient T cells and thymic progenitors. By about two months after transplant, alpha-beta T cells reportedly arose from several hundred graft clones that had expanded. T-cell counts and diversity at one year following transplant were attributed mainly to newly produced T cells.

Germline CDR1 WNHNN, CDR2 SYGVQD (reference sequence). The length of the CDR3 is 13 residues. The rearrangement links TRBV10-1 to TRBJ2-1; D uncertain. This clonotype was obtained from a female patient between 2 and 15 years old who had a stem cell transplant for congenital amegakaryocytic thrombocytopenia, so the T cells may come from the graft donor. This specimen was PBMCs, mostly from graft donor cells, taken 360 days after TCRalphabeta/CD19-depleted stem cell transplant. The CDR3 protein is CASSGQPHNKQFF. The CDR3 DNA is TGCGCCAGCAGTGGTCAGCCCCACAATAAGCAGTTCTTC.